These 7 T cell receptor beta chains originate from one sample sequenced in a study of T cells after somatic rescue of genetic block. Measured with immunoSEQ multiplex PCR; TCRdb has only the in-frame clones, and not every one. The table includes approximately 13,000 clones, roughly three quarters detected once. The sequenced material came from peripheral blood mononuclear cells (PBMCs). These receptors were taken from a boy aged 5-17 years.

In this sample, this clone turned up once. CDR3: CASSLGLEATGELFF. DNA of the CDR3: TGTGCCAGCAGCTTGGGACTAGAAGCCACCGGGGAGCTGTTTTTT. The chain recombines TRBV5-5 with TRBJ2-2, with a tentative D call TRBD2 (6 bases). The CDR3 spans 15 residues. V was trimmed by 0 bases and J by 4 bases, leaving 10 bases between them. Germline values: CDR1 SGHKS, CDR2 YYEKEE (reference sequence).

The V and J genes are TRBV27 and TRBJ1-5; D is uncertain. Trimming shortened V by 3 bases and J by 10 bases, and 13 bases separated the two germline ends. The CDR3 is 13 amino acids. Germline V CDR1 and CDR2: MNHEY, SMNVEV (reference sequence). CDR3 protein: CASSFNDRPPQHF. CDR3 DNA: TGTGCCAGCAGTTTCAATGACCGTCCTCCCCAGCATTTT.

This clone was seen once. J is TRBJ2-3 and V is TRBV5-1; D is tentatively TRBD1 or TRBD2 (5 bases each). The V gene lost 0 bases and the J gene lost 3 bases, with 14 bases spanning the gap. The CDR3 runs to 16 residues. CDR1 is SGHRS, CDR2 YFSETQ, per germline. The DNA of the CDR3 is TGCGCCAGCAGCTTGGGTGGGGGAATCGGAACAGATACGCAGTATTTT. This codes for CASSLGGGIGTDTQYF.

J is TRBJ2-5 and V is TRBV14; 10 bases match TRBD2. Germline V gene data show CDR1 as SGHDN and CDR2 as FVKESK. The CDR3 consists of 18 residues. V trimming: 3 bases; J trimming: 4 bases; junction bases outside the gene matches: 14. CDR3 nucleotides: TGTGCCAGCAGCCAGATATCGAATAGCGGGGGGATTCGAGAGACCCAGTACTTC. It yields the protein CASSQISNSGGIRETQYF.

The CDR3, as DNA: TGTGCCAGTAGTCGGGCAGAGACAGATACGCAGTATTTT. This sequence encodes CASSRAETDTQYF. The chain carries TRBV19 and TRBJ2-3; D gene unclear. CDR1 is LNHDA and CDR2 is SQIVND in the germline V gene (reference sequence). The CDR3 extends over 13 amino acids. V dropped 5 bases and J dropped 3 bases, with 9 bases sitting between them.

This CDR3 is CASSPTGYSNQPQHF. The CDR3 DNA reads TGTGCCAGCTCACCGACAGGATATAGCAATCAGCCCCAGCATTTT. The chain recombines TRBV18 with TRBJ1-5; possibly TRBD1 for D (6 bases). The V and J ends lost 3 bases and 0 bases respectively, with 9 bases between them. Looked up from germline, CDR1 is KGHSH and CDR2 is LQKENI. The CDR3 has 15 residues.

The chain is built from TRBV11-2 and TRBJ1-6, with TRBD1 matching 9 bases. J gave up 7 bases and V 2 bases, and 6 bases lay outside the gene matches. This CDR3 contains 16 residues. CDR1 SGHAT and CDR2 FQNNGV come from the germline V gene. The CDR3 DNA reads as TGTGCCAGCAGCTTACTTGGGACAGGGAGCAATTCACCCCTCCACTTT. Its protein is CASSLLGTGSNSPLHF.